This T cell receptor beta chain is drawn from a study of blood T cells in healthy people across ages. PCR was performed a second time for roughly 6 to 12 cycles using a sample-barcoded 5' primer and a J-beta primer mix. Each cDNA molecule received a tag from a template-switch adaptor that had 12 random nucleotides. TCRdb independently ran MiXCR on the 5' RACE reads; one entry per CDR3 protein. The sample gives 650,000 to 900,000 distinct CDR3 sequences, approximately 67% of which show up once; 28% is in the top ten. Regarding the study as a whole: Not knowing donor CMV status may have confounded expanded clonotype changes.

Concerning this clonotype itself: Antigen unknown.

This CDR3 contains 14 residues. The germline V and J ends were trimmed by 7 bases and 1 base, with 13 bases remaining between them. The source is a man aged 25 to 45 in good health. The rearrangement joins TRBV12-3 or TRBV12-4 to TRBJ1-1; no reliable D call. The material sequenced was blood. The CDR3 sequence is CASTTLLGNTEAFF. The DNA for the CDR3 is TGTGCCAGCACCACCCTGTTGGGGAACACTGAAGCTTTCTTT.